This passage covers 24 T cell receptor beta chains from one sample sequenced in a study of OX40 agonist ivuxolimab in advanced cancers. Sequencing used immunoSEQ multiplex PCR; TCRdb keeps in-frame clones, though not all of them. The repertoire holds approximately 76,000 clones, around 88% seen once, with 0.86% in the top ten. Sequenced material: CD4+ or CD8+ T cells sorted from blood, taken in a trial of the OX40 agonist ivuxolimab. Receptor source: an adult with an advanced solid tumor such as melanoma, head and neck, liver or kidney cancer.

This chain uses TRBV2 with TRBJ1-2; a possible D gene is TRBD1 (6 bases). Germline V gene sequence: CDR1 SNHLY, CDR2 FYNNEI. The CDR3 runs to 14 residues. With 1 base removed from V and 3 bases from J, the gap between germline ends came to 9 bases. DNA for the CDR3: TGTGCCAGCAGTGAAGTACAGGGTTACTATGGCTACACCTTC. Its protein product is CASSEVQGYYGYTF.

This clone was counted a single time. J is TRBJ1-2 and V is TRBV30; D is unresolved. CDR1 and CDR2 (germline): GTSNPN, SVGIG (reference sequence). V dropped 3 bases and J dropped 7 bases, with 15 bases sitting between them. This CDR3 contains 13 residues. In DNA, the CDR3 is TGTGCCTGGAGCGGACGGTACTCTAGTGGCTACACCTTC. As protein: CAWSGRYSSGYTF.

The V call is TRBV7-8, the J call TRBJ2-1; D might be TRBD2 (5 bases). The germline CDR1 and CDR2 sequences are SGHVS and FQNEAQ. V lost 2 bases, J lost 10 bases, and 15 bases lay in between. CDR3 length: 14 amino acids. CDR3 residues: CASSLSLRTPEQFF. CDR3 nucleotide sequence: TGTGCCAGCAGCTTATCCCTTCGGACTCCCGAGCAGTTCTTC.

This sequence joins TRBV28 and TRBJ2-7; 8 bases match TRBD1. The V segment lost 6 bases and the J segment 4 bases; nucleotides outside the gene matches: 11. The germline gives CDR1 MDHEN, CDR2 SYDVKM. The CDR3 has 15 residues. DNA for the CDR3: TGTGCCAGCAGCAGAGAACCGGGACAGGCGTACGAGCAGTACTTC. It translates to CASSREPGQAYEQYF.

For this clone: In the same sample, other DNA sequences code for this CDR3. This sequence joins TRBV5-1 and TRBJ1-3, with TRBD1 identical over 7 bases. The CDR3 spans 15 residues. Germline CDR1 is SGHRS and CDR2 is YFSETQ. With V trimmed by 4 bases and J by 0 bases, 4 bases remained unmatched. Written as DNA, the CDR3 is TGCGCCAGCAGCCCACGGACAGGCTCTGGAAACACCATATATTTT. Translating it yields CASSPRTGSGNTIYF. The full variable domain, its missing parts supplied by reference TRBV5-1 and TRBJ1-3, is KAGVTQTPRYLIKTRGQQVTLSCSPISGHRSVSWYQQTPGQGLQFLFEYFSETQRNKGNFPGRFSGRQFSNSRSEMNVSTLELGDSALYLCASSPRTGSGNTIYFGEGSWLTVV.

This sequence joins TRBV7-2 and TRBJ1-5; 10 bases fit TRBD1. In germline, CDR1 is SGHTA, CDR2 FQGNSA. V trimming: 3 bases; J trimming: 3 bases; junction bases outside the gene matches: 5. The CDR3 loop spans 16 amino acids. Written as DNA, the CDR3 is TGTGCCAGCAGCTTTACCGGGACAGGGGCCAATCAGCCCCAGCATTTT. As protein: CASSFTGTGANQPQHF.

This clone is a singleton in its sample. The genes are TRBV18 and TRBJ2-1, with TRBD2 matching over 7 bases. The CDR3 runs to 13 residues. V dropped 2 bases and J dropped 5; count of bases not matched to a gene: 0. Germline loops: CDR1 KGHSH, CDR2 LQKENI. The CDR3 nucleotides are TGTGCCAGCTCACCAGGGGGGGACAATGAGCAGTTCTTC. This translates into CASSPGGDNEQFF.

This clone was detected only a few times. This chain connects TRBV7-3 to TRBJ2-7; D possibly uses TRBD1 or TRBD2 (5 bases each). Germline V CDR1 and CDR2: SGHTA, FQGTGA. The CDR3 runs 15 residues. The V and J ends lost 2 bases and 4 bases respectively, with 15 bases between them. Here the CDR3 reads CASSLGFRGFYEQYF. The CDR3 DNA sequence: TGTGCCAGCAGCTTAGGGTTCCGGGGCTTTTACGAGCAGTACTTC.

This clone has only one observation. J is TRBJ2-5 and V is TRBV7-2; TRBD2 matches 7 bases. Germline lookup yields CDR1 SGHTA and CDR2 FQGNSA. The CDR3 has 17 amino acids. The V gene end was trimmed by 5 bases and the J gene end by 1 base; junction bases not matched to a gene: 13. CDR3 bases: TGTGCCAGCAGCCCAGCTATGTTTGCGGGGGTCCAAGAGACCCAGTACTTC. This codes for CASSPAMFAGVQETQYF.

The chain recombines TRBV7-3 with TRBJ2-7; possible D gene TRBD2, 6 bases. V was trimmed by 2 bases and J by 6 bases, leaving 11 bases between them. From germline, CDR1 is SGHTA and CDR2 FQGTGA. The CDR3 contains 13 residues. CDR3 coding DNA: TGTGCCAGCAGCTTAGTCGGGAGCCTCGAGCAGTACTTC. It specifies CASSLVGSLEQYF.

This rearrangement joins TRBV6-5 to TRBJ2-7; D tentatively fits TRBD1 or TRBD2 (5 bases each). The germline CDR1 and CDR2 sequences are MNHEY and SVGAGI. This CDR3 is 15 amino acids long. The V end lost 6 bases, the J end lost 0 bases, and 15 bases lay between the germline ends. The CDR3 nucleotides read TGTGCCAGCAGCAGAGGGACCGCCAGCTCCTACGAGCAGTACTTC. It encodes CASSRGTASSYEQYF.

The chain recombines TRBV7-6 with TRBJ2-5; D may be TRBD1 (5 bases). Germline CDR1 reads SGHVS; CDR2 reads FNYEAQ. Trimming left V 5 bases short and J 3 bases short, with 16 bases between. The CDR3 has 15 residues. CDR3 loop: CASSQGALEKETQYF. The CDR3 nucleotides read TGTGCCAGCAGCCAAGGGGCCCTAGAAAAAGAGACCCAGTACTTC.

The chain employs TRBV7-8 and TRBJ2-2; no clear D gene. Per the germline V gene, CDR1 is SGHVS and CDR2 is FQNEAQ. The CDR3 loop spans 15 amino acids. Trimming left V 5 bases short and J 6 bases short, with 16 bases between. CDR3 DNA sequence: TGTGCCAGCAGCCCTCGACTCTCCCGACCCGGGGAGCTGTTTTTT. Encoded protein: CASSPRLSRPGELFF.

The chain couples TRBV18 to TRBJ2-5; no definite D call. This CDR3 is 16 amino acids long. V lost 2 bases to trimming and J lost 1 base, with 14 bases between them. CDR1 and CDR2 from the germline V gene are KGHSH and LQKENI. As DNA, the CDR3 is TGTGCCAGCTCACCAAAGATCGACCGCGTCCAAGAGACCCAGTACTTC. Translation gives CASSPKIDRVQETQYF. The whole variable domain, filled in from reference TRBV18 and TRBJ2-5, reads NAGVMQNPRHLVRRRGQEARLRCSPMKGHSHVYWYRQLPEEGLKFMVYLQKENIIDESGMPKERFSAEFPKEGPSILRIQQVVRGDSAAYFCASSPKIDRVQETQYFGPGTRLLVL.

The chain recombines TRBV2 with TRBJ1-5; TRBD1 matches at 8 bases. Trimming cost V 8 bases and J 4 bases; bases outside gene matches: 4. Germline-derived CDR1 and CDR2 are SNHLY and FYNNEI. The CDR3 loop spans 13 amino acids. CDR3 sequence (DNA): TGTGCCAGCCACGGACAGGGTAATCAGCCCCAGCATTTT. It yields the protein CASHGQGNQPQHF.

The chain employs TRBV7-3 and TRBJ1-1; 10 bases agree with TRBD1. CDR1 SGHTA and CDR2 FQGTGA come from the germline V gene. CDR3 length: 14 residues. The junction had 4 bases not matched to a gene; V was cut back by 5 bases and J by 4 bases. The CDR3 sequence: CASSTGQGTTEAFF. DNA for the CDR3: TGTGCCAGCAGCACGGGACAGGGGACCACTGAAGCTTTCTTT.

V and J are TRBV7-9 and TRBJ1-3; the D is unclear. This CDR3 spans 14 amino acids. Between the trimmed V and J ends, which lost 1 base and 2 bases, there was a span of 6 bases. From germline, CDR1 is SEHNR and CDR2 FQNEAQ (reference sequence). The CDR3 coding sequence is TGTGCCAGCAGCTTAGTCAGCACTGGAAACACCATATATTTT. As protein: CASSLVSTGNTIYF.

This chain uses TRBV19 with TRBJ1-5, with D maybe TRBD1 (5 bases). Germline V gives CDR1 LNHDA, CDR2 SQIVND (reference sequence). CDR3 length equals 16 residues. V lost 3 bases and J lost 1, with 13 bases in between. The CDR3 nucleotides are TGTGCCAGTAGTATTTGGGGCCGGGACAGCAATCAGCCCCAGCATTTT. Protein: CASSIWGRDSNQPQHF.

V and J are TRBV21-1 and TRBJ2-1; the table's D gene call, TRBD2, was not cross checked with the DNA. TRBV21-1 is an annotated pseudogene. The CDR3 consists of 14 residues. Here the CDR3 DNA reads TGTGCCAGCCCCAAATATACTAGCATCGATGAGCAGTTCTTC. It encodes CASPKYTSIDEQFF.

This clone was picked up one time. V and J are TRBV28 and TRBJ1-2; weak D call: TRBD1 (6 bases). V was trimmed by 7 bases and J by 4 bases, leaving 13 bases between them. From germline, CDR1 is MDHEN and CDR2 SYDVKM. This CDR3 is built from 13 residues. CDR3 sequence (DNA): TGTGCCAGCAAAGTACAGGGTTTCTATGGCTACACCTTC. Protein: CASKVQGFYGYTF.

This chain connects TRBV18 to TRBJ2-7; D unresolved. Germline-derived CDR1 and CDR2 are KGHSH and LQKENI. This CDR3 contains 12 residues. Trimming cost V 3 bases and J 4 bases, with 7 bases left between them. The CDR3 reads CASSPAAYEQYF. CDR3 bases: TGTGCCAGCTCACCCGCTGCATACGAGCAGTACTTC.

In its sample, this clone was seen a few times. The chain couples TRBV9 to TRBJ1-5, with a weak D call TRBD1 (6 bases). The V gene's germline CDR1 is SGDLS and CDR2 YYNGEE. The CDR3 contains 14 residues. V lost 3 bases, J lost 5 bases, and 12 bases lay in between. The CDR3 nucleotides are TGTGCCAGCAGCGCCACAGGGTGGGATCAGCCCCAGCATTTT. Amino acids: CASSATGWDQPQHF.

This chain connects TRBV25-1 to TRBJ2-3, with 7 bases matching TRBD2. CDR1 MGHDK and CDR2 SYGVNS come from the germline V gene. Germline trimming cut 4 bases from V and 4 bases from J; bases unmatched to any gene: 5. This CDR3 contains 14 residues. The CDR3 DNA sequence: TGTGCCAGCAGTGGGACGGGGGGACCAGATACGCAGTATTTT. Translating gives CASSGTGGPDTQYF.

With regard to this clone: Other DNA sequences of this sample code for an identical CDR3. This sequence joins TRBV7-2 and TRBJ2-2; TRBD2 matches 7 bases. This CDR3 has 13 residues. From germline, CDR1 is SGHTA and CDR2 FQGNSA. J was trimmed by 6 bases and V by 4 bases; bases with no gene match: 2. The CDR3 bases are TGTGCCAGCAGCTGGGGGGGTCCCGGGGAGCTGTTTTTT. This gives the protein CASSWGGPGELFF.